Listed here is a single TCR beta chain. This clone was detected only a few times. It has no known antigen specificity. No much larger clone exists at a distance of one base, and base qualities are not known. This same CDR3 is encoded by further DNA sequences in the sample. TCRB CDR3 sequencing used the immunoSEQ assay on genomic DNA. The paper's data handling went like this. Only a few patient CD8+ clones larger than 1% matched published virus-specific TCRB sequences when compared against them. Only productive TCRB rearrangements were included in the analyses. Clonality was calculated as a Shannon entropy-based productive clonality index, and a clone was defined by a unique TCRB CDR3 sequence. The template counts of each clone relative to the total templates per sample were used to calculate repertoire overlap between two samples. V-gene usage measured by flow cytometry correlated with TCRB sequencing V-gene usage, with a Spearman r of roughly 0.64. The source is immuneACCESS, and TCRdb retained only in-frame sequences with V and J called. Part of the clones is not carried over; for the studies checked, unresolved V genes explain less than half of this, and the remainder is unexplained. Clonal size and the V and J genes are those of that table, whereas D and trimming came from the DNA. Within this sample are fewer than 40,000 clones, with around 86% of them counted one time only. In total, the top ten clones hold about 7.7% of the sample.

This entry comes from a study of somatic mutations in cytotoxic T cells in rheumatoid arthritis (dated by TCRdb to the late 2010s). Study-wide context: Before any treatment started and right after they were diagnosed, patients gave peripheral blood samples (approximately 27 ml EDTA). Patients and controls did not essentially differ in median age, which was nearly identical between the groups. Some T-cell populations stained with V beta antibodies were sorted by flow on a FACSAria II or Sony SH800 to nearly 100% purity, with sorted V beta1+ cells additionally subjected to TCRB sequencing. To characterize clonality, the study used TCRB deep sequencing while asking whether somatic mutations are carried by expanded CD8+ T-cell clones in newly diagnosed, untreated rheumatoid arthritis. A total of more than 55 rheumatoid arthritis patients and 20 or so healthy controls underwent TCRB deep sequencing.

CD4+ and CD8+ cells were isolated by positive magnetic bead selection on an AutoMACS, and purity was checked by flow cytometry. Clonal expansions were first screened by flow cytometry with a TCR V beta antibody panel, then characterized by TCRB deep sequencing of sorted CD8+ fractions. Isolation of peripheral blood mononuclear cells was done through Ficoll-Paque PLUS density gradient separation. DNA was extracted from CD4-enriched, CD8-enriched or PBMC samples with Nucleospin Tissue or Tissue XS kits and quantified with a Qubit 2.0 fluorometer. V loses 7 bases of germline sequence and J loses 5 bases, and the interval between the two ends is 5 bases. In the germline V gene (reference sequence), CDR1 corresponds to LNHDA and CDR2 to SQIVND. From cysteine to phenylalanine, the CDR3 is 10 amino acids long. The DNA shown is the 30-base CDR3, in frame from base 1. Paper-wide results and their limitations: The slight TRBV07 underrepresentation in patients was not adjusted for multiple comparisons. Healthy controls showed no age-related increase in CD8+ clonality, whereas patients did (Spearman r ~ 0.49). The largest CD8+ clone made up more than 20% of CD8+ cells in about an eighth of the 65 patients, and blood and synovial fluid shared several identical CD8+ TCRB sequences. CD8+ T-cell clonality in rheumatoid arthritis patients was not significantly different from that in age-matched healthy controls. The antigen targets of the expanded CD8+ clones were unknown, and absence from virus-specific databases did not rule out viral specificity.

Recombination linked TRBV19 to TRBJ1-2; the D gene is unclear. Sequenced sample: CD8+ T cells sorted from blood. The source is an adult with rheumatoid arthritis. The bases read TGTGCCAGTAAAGGGTATGGCTACACCTTC. The resulting protein is CASKGYGYTF.